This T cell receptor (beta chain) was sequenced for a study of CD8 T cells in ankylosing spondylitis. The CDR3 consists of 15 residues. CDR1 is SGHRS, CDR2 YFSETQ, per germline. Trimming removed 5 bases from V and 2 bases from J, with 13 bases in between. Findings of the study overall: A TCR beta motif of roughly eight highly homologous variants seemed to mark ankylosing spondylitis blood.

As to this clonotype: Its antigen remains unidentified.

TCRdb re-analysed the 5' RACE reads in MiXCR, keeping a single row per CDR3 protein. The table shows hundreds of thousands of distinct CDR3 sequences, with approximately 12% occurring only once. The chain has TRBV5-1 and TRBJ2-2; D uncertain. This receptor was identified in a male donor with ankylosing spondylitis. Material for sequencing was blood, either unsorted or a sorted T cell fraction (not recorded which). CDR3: CASSLIESNTGELFF. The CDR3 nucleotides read TGCGCCAGCAGTTTGATCGAGTCCAACACCGGGGAGCTGTTTTTT.